This TCR beta chain was sequenced for a study of metastatic and nonmetastatic thyroid tumors. The wider study: Thyroid patients, malignant and benign, had repertoires compared across blood and tumor or nodule tissue. Findings and limits, study-wide: When malignant thyroid tumors were compared with benign nodules, TCR beta diversity was reportedly significantly higher in the malignant tumors. This held in both blood and tumor samples.

Authors' processing steps: Across clinicopathological groups, CDR3 differences served as the basis for building a distant-metastasis classifier for papillary thyroid cancer. TCRdb re-analyzed the PCR reads using MiXCR. The V and J calls, along with clone size, are taken from TCRdb and not from the paper's own processing. This sample has some 25,000 clones, with approximately 19% found just once. CDR1 and CDR2 (germline): SGHVS, FQNEAQ. The CDR3 is 13 residues long. Deletions cut 8 bases from V and 6 bases from J, with 16 bases between. In regard to this clone: Its target is unknown.

Prior to thyroid surgery, none of the patients had received any treatment. The chain carries TRBV7-8 and TRBJ1-2, with a possible D match to TRBD1 (5 bases). The TCR was taken from a male donor with papillary thyroid cancer or a benign thyroid nodule (not recorded which). Some clones in this sample may be carry-over from other donors' samples. Sequencing input: blood. CDR3 sequence (DNA): TGTGCCAGCTCCCCGGGGGTATCCGATGGCTACACCTTC. Translating it yields CASSPGVSDGYTF.